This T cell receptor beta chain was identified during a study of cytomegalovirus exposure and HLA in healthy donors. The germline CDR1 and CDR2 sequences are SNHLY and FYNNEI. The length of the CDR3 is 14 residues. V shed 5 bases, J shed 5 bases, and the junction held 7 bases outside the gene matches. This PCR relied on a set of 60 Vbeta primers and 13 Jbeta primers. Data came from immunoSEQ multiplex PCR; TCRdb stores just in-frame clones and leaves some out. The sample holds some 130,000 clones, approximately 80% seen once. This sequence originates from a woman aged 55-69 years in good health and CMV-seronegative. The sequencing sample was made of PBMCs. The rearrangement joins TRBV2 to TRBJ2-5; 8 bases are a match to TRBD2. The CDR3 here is CASSRGGQGETQYF. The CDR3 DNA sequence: TGTGCCAGCAGTCGGGGGGGCCAAGGGGAGACCCAGTACTTC.